The TCR beta chain under discussion was sequenced for a study of blood T cells in healthy people across ages. Notes on the study in general: Naive T cell percentage by flow cytometry tracked strongly with beta diversity. Higher diversity and more naive CD4+ cells were features of long-lived donors, compared to aged donors.

This clonotype was counted a few times. What it recognizes is unknown. Combining a sample-barcoded 5' primer with a J-beta primer mix, a second PCR ran for roughly 7 to 12 cycles. Every cDNA was tagged by a template-switch adaptor with 12 random nucleotides. From the 5' RACE reads, TCRdb called clonotypes with MiXCR, one entry per CDR3 protein. Altogether more than 650,000 distinct CDR3 sequences are present, 22% being singletons, with the ten largest covering around 21%. The specimen sequenced was blood. This TCR came from a man between 65 and 80 years old in good health.

CDR3 sequence (DNA): TGCAGTGCTAGAGATCTTGAGGGGGGGCATAGTAATGAGCAGTTCTTC. It translates to CSARDLEGGHSNEQFF. The rearrangement links TRBV20-1 to TRBJ2-1; D is possibly TRBD2 (7 bases). The V gene lost 0 bases and the J gene lost 7 bases, with 19 bases spanning the gap. The CDR3 covers 16 residues. CDR1 is DFQATT, CDR2 SNEGSKA, per germline (reference sequence).